A single sample gave rise to the 18 T cell receptor beta chains below, sequenced in a study of cytomegalovirus exposure and HLA in healthy donors. With 60 Vbeta and 13 Jbeta primers, the PCR was carried out. Data came from immunoSEQ multiplex PCR; TCRdb stores just in-frame clones and leaves some out. This sample has approximately 140,000 clones, with roughly 83% found just once. The sample was PBMCs. These receptors were taken from a female donor in good health and CMV-seronegative.

J is TRBJ1-2 and V is TRBV30, with TRBD1 matching 8 bases. Germline CDR1 is GTSNPN and CDR2 is SVGIG (reference sequence). V lost 5 bases and J lost 5; bases outside the gene matches: 10. The CDR3 covers 14 residues. The CDR3 nucleotides read TGTGCCTGGGATTCCGGGACAGGCCGTTATGGCTACACCTTC. This encodes CAWDSGTGRYGYTF. The whole variable domain, filled in from reference TRBV30 and TRBJ1-2, reads SQTIHQWPATLVQPVGSPLSLECTVEGTSNPNLYWYRQAAGRGLQLLFYSVGIGQISSEVPQNLSASRPQDRQFILSSKKLLLSDSGFYLCAWDSGTGRYGYTFGSGTRLTVV.

The genes are TRBV5-6 and TRBJ2-1, with 11 bases that match TRBD2. CDR1 and CDR2 from the germline V gene are SGHDT and YYEEEE. V was clipped by 3 bases and J by 8 bases; unmatched bases: 7. This CDR3 contains 15 residues. CDR3 nucleotides: TGTGCCAGCAGCTATGGGACTAGCGGTGTGGATGAGCAGTTCTTC. This gives the protein CASSYGTSGVDEQFF.

The rearrangement joins TRBV10-3 to TRBJ1-2; the D is unclear. This CDR3 region has 16 residues. The germline gives CDR1 ENHRY, CDR2 SYGVKD. V was shortened by 0 bases and J by 5 bases, with 16 bases between the two germline ends. The CDR3 DNA sequence: TGTGCCATCAGTGAGTCGAACCCCTACCTTCCTTATGGCTACACCTTC. Translating gives CAISESNPYLPYGYTF.

This chain joins TRBV9 and TRBJ2-1; 11 bases are shared with TRBD2. V lost 4 bases, J lost 0 bases, and 9 bases stayed unmatched. CDR1 and CDR2 from the germline V gene are SGDLS and YYNGEE. The CDR3 is 18 amino acids. The CDR3 DNA follows: TGTGCCAGCAGCCCCGGGACTAGCGGTTTGAGCTCCTACAATGAGCAGTTCTTC. This translates into CASSPGTSGLSSYNEQFF. Full variable domain (remainder filled in from reference TRBV9 and TRBJ2-1): DSGVTQTPKHLITATGQRVTLRCSPRSGDLSVYWYQQSLDQGLQFLIQYYNGEERAKGNILERFSAQQFPDLHSELNLSSLELGDSALYFCASSPGTSGLSSYNEQFFGPGTRLTVL.

The chain combines TRBV5-4 with TRBJ2-2; D is unresolved. The CDR3 has 12 residues. V lost 4 bases, J lost 6 bases, and 7 bases lay in between. Germline CDR1 SGHNT, CDR2 YYREEE (reference sequence). The CDR3 DNA sequence: TGTGCCAGCAGCGCTGCGCCCGGGGAGCTGTTTTTT. Translated, it gives CASSAAPGELFF.

This rearrangement joins TRBV9 to TRBJ1-5; a weak D match, TRBD1 (6 bases). V was pared by 3 bases and J by 6 bases, with 16 bases between. Germline CDR1 and CDR2: SGDLS and YYNGEE. CDR3 length: 15 residues. The CDR3 loop reads CASSEGGGFFQPQHF. CDR3 sequence (DNA): TGTGCCAGCAGCGAGGGAGGGGGATTTTTTCAGCCCCAGCATTTT.

This chain uses TRBV5-8 with TRBJ2-1; 8 bases match TRBD2. Per the germline V gene, CDR1 is SGHTS and CDR2 is YDEGEE. With 4 bases clipped from V and 3 bases from J, the junction kept 6 bases outside the gene matches. CDR3 length: 15 residues. CDR3 in DNA: TGTGCCAGCAGCCCCCAGCGGGGGATCTACAATGAGCAGTTCTTC. Translation gives CASSPQRGIYNEQFF.

This clone was detected a few times. The chain joins TRBV6-1 to TRBJ1-5; 7 bases fit TRBD1. CDR1 MNHNS and CDR2 SASEGT come from the germline V gene. CDR3 size: 20 residues. The V segment lost 0 bases and the J segment 2 bases; nucleotides outside the gene matches: 16. The CDR3 nucleotides are TGTGCCAGCAGTGAAGCCTACGGGACAGTTACTTTGAAGGGCAATCAGCCCCAGCATTTT. Translated: CASSEAYGTVTLKGNQPQHF.

The gene calls are TRBV9 and TRBJ1-6, with D possibly being TRBD1 (5 bases). The CDR3 contains 15 residues. V lost 4 bases and J 9 bases, leaving 17 bases between the germline ends. CDR1 and CDR2 from the germline V gene are SGDLS and YYNGEE. CDR3 nucleotides: TGTGCCAGCAGCCCCTATGGAGGGGTCAGTTCACCCCTCCACTTT. This translates into CASSPYGGVSSPLHF.

V is TRBV19 and J is TRBJ1-3, with a tentative D call TRBD1 (5 bases). Germline V gives CDR1 LNHDA, CDR2 SQIVND (reference sequence). Trimming removed 5 bases at V and 0 bases at J, with 17 bases between. The CDR3 spans 17 residues. CDR3 protein: CASSRQTAPSSGNTIYF. The CDR3 DNA reads as TGTGCCAGTAGTCGACAGACCGCTCCCAGCTCTGGAAACACCATATATTTT. Variable domain in full (rest from reference TRBV19 and TRBJ1-3): DGGITQSPKYLFRKEGQNVTLSCEQNLNHDAMYWYRQDPGQGLRLIYYSQIVNDFQKGDIAEGYSVSREKKESFPLTVTSAQKNPTAFYLCASSRQTAPSSGNTIYFGEGSWLTVV.

By proportion, this clone is medium-sized. The V and J genes are TRBV30 and TRBJ1-2; D may be TRBD1 (6 bases). The CDR3 totals 10 residues. Trimming took 5 bases from V and 8 from J, leaving 9 bases between them. CDR1 is GTSNPN and CDR2 is SVGIG in the germline V gene (reference sequence). The CDR3 DNA follows: TGTGCCTGGGGACAGCCCGGCTACACCTTC. Protein product: CAWGQPGYTF.

This clone was observed a single time. The rearrangement uses TRBV27 and TRBJ2-7; a possible D gene is TRBD1 (5 bases). The CDR3 totals 14 residues. With 3 bases removed from V and 1 base from J, the gap between germline ends came to 10 bases. Per germline, CDR1 MNHEY and CDR2 SMNVEV (reference sequence). CDR3 residues: CASSLKQASYEQYF. DNA of the CDR3: TGTGCCAGCAGTTTGAAACAGGCTTCCTACGAGCAGTACTTC.

J is TRBJ1-4 and V is TRBV5-4; 10 positions agree with TRBD1. The length of the CDR3 is 14 residues. Germline V gene data show CDR1 as SGHNT and CDR2 as YYREEE (reference sequence). V trimming: 5 bases; J trimming: 7 bases; junction bases outside the gene matches: 5. CDR3 sequence reads: CASRDWTGGEKLFF. The CDR3 region has the DNA TGTGCCAGCAGGGATTGGACAGGGGGTGAAAAACTGTTTTTT. Complete variable domain (other parts from reference TRBV5-4 and TRBJ1-4): ETGVTQSPTHLIKTRGQQVTLRCSSQSGHNTVSWYQQALGQGPQFIFQYYREEENGRGNFPPRFSGLQFPNYSSELNVNALELDDSALYLCASRDWTGGEKLFFGSGTQLSVL.

The chain carries TRBV29-1 and TRBJ1-3, with TRBD1 identical over 9 bases. Germline V gene data show CDR1 as SQVTM and CDR2 as ANQGSEA. Unmatched junction bases numbered 9, after V lost 7 bases and J lost 5 bases. The CDR3 has 14 residues. The CDR3 DNA reads TGCAGCGCCGTTGGTACAGGGGGCAGAAACACCATATATTTT. As protein: CSAVGTGGRNTIYF. Supplemented by reference TRBV29-1 and TRBJ1-3, the full variable domain reads SAVISQKPSRDICQRGTSLTIQCQVDSQVTMMFWYRQQPGQSLTLIATANQGSEATYESGFVIDKFPISRPNLTFSTLTVSNMSPEDSSIYLCSAVGTGGRNTIYFGEGSWLTVV.

This chain connects TRBV5-1 to TRBJ1-5, with 8 positions matching TRBD1. The CDR3 length is 16 residues. V was clipped by 0 bases and J by 3 bases; unmatched bases: 5. In germline, CDR1 is SGHRS, CDR2 YFSETQ. CDR3 sequence (DNA): TGCGCCAGCAGCTTGGGGTTGGACAGGGACAATCAGCCCCAGCATTTT. As protein: CASSLGLDRDNQPQHF.

Here the CDR3 reads CASSDSTGVYEQYF. The CDR3 coding sequence is TGTGCCAGCAGCGACTCGACAGGGGTCTACGAGCAGTACTTC. The rearrangement uses TRBV7-9 and TRBJ2-7, with 8 bases fitting TRBD1. This CDR3 is 14 amino acids long. Losses at the gene ends were 5 bases for V and 3 bases for J; bases not matched to a gene: 6. Germline V gene data show CDR1 as SEHNR and CDR2 as FQNEAQ (reference sequence).

The chain joins TRBV5-1 to TRBJ2-3; possible D gene TRBD2, 6 bases. The CDR3 is made up of 15 amino acids. The V end lost 3 bases, the J end lost 0 bases, and 11 bases lay between the germline ends. Germline assignment: CDR1 SGHRS and CDR2 YFSETQ. The CDR3: CASSSPAGSTDTQYF. The CDR3 nucleotides read TGCGCCAGCAGCTCTCCGGCGGGAAGCACAGATACGCAGTATTTT.

The V and J genes are TRBV27 and TRBJ1-2; D is perhaps TRBD1 (5 bases). Between the trimmed V and J ends, which lost 6 bases and 3 bases, there was a span of 11 bases. Germline-derived CDR1 and CDR2 are MNHEY and SMNVEV (reference sequence). The length of the CDR3 is 13 residues. The CDR3 protein is CASRHSRDYGYTF. CDR3 DNA: TGTGCCAGCAGACATTCCAGGGACTATGGCTACACCTTC.